This T cell receptor (beta chain) was recovered during a study of T-cell reconstitution after alpha-beta-depleted transplantation in children. Regarding this clonotype: The antigen remains undetermined.

Study-wide results and caveats: Newly generated T cells supplied most T-cell counts and diversity one year post-transplant. Diversity of TCRbeta at day 60 was high in some patients, arising from surviving recipient T cells and thymic progenitors. Expanded graft clones numbering several hundred reportedly gave rise to alpha-beta T cells about two months after transplant.

For TCRbeta, the library was prepared with unique molecular identifiers. TCRdb re-analysed the PCR reads in MiXCR, keeping a single row per CDR3 protein. Of some 600,000 distinct CDR3 sequences listed, roughly 13% are singletons. Germline loops: CDR1 MNHNS, CDR2 SASEGT. The CDR3 spans 15 residues. With 6 bases removed from V and 0 bases from J, the gap between germline ends came to 15 bases. The receptor was derived from a male patient under 18 who had a stem cell transplant for acute myeloid leukemia, so the T cells may come from the graft donor. Sequencing was performed on PBMCs, mostly from graft donor cells, taken 360 days after TCRalphabeta/CD19-depleted stem cell transplant. The chain has TRBV6-1 and TRBJ2-7; TRBD1 is a possible D gene (6 bases). The CDR3 loop reads CASSPRGIYSYEQYF. The DNA for the CDR3 is TGTGCCAGCAGCCCTAGGGGGATTTACTCCTACGAGCAGTACTTC.